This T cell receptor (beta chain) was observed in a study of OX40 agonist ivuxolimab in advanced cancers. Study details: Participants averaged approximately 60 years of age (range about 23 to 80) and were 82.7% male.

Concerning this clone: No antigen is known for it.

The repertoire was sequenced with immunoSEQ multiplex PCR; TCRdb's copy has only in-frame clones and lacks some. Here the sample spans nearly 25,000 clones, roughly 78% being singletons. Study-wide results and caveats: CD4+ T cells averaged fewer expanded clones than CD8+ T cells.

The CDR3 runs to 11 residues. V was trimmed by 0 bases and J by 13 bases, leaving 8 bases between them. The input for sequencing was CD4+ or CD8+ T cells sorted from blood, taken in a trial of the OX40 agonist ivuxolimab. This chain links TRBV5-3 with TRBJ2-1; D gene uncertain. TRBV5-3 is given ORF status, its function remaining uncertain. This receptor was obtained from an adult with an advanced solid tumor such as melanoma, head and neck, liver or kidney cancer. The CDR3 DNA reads TGTGCCAGAAGCTTGGGGGCCTCCCAGTTCTTC. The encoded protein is CARSLGASQFF.